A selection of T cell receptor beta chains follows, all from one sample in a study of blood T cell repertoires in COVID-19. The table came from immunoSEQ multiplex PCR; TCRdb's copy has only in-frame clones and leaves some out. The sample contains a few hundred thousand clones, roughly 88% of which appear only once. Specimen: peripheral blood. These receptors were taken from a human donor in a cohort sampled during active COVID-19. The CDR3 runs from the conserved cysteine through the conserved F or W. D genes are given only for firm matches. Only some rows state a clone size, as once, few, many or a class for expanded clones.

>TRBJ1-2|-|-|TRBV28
CASTTGFGYTF
TGTGCCAGCACTACAGGGTTTGGCTACACCTTC
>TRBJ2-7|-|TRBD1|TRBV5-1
CASSLSTGAEQYF
TGCGCCAGCAGCTTGAGTACAGGGGCCGAGCAGTACTTC
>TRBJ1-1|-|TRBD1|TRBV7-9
CASSGGQGASEEAFF
TGTGCCAGCAGCGGGGGACAGGGGGCATCGGAAGAAGCTTTCTTT
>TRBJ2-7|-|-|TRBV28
CASSLESPLYEQYF
TGTGCCAGCAGTTTAGAGTCACCGCTCTACGAGCAGTACTTC
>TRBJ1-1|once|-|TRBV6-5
CASIDFRPSTEAFF
TGTGCCAGCATAGACTTCCGCCCGAGCACTGAAGCTTTCTTT
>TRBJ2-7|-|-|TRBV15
CASSRAFPTSEQYF
TGTGCCTCATCGCGGGCTTTTCCAACCTCCGAGCAGTACTTC
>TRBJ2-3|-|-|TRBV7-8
CASSLAPGGTDTQYF
TGTGCCAGCAGCTTAGCTCCCGGGGGCACAGATACGCAGTATTTT
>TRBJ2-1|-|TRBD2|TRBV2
CAGGTSEYNEQFF
TGTGCCGGGGGGACTAGCGAGTACAATGAGCAGTTCTTC
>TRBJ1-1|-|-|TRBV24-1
CATSEGTKNTEAFF
TGTGCCACCAGTGAGGGGACTAAGAACACTGAAGCTTTCTTT
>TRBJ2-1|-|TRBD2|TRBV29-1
CSVLLAGVAGNEQFF
TGCAGCGTTCTGCTAGCGGGGGTCGCTGGCAATGAGCAGTTCTTC
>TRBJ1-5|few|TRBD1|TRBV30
CAWSRQGWGQPQHF
TGTGCCTGGAGTCGACAGGGCTGGGGTCAGCCCCAGCATTTT
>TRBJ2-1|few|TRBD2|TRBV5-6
CASSLRLAGINEQFF
TGTGCCAGCAGCTTACGACTAGCGGGAATCAATGAGCAGTTCTTC
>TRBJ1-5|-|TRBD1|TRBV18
CASSRLQGEGQPQHF
TGTGCCAGCTCACGCCTACAGGGGGAAGGCCAGCCCCAGCATTTT
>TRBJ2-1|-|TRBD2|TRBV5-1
CASSFGVSGRTYSEQFF
TGCGCCAGCAGCTTCGGTGTTAGCGGGAGGACATATAGTGAGCAGTTCTTC
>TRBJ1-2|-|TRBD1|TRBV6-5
CASSPGQAYGYTF
TGTGCCAGCAGCCCCGGACAGGCCTATGGCTACACCTTC
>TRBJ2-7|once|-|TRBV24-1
CATSDTRTVRPYEQYF
TGTGCCACCAGTGATACACGGACAGTTAGACCCTACGAGCAGTACTTC
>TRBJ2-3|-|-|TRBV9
CASSVFVPDTQYF
TGTGCCAGCAGCGTCTTTGTCCCAGATACGCAGTATTTT
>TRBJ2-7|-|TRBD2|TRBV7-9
CASSFGLAENYEQYF
TGTGCCAGCAGTTTCGGACTAGCGGAAAACTACGAGCAGTACTTC
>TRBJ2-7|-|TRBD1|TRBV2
CASRETGGYEQYF
TGTGCCAGCAGAGAAACAGGGGGCTACGAGCAGTACTTC
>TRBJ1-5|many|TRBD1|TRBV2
CASSEGTGWQPQHF
TGTGCCAGCAGTGAAGGGACAGGGTGGCAGCCCCAGCATTTT
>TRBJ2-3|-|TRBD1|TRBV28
CASERGQGRDTQYF
TGTGCCAGCGAAAGGGGACAGGGCCGAGATACGCAGTATTTT
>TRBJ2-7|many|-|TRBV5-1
CASSLETETYEQYF
TGCGCCAGCAGCTTGGAGACAGAAACCTACGAGCAGTACTTC
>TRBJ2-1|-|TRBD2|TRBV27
CASSTGTSGSHPYNEQFF
TGTGCCAGCAGCACCGGGACTAGCGGGAGTCATCCCTACAATGAGCAGTTCTTC
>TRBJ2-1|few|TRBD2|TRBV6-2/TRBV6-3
CASSYSGLAGWNEQFF
TGTGCCAGCAGTTACTCGGGACTAGCGGGATGGAATGAGCAGTTCTTC
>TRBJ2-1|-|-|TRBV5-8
CASLLQYNEQFF
TGTGCCAGCCTGTTACAGTACAATGAGCAGTTCTTC
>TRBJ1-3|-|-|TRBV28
CASSPGSVDTIYF
TGTGCCAGCAGTCCCGGGTCCGTGGACACCATATATTTT
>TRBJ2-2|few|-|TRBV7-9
CASSNRELFF
TGTGCCAGCTCAAACAGGGAGCTGTTTTTT
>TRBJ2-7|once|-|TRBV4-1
CASSRDEAYEQYF
TGCGCCAGCAGCCGAGATGAGGCGTACGAGCAGTACTTC
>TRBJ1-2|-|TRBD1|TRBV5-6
CASTVGQGLYYGYTF
TGTGCCAGCACCGTCGGACAGGGGCTATACTATGGCTACACCTTC
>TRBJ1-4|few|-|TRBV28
CASSPPWAATNEKLFF
TGTGCCAGCAGTCCTCCCTGGGCAGCAACTAATGAAAAACTGTTTTTT
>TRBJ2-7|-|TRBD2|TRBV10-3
CAISGRTSRTYEQYF
TGTGCCATCAGTGGCCGGACTAGCCGAACCTACGAGCAGTACTTC
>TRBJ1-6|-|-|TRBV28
CASSSPGRDEFYNSPLHF
TGTGCCAGCAGTTCCCCGGGGAGGGACGAATTTTATAATTCACCCCTCCACTTT
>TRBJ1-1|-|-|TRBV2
CASSLESTANTEAFF
TGTGCCAGCAGCTTAGAGTCGACAGCGAACACTGAAGCTTTCTTT
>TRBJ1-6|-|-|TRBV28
CASTPTGSYNSPLHF
TGTGCCAGCACCCCGACAGGCTCCTATAATTCACCCCTCCACTTT
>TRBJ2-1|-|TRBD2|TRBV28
CASSAETRGGWSYNEQFF
TGTGCCAGCAGTGCGGAGACTCGGGGGGGTTGGTCCTACAATGAGCAGTTCTTC
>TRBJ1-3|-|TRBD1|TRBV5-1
CASSSGTDSGNTIYF
TGCGCCAGCAGCTCGGGGACAGACTCTGGAAACACCATATATTTT
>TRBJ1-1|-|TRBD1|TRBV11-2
CASSLYERQGSEAFF
TGTGCCAGCAGCTTGTATGAAAGACAGGGGTCGGAAGCTTTCTTT
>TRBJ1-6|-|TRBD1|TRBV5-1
CASSLGLGTGYNSPLHF
TGCGCCAGCAGCTTGGGGCTAGGGACAGGATATAATTCACCCCTCCACTTT
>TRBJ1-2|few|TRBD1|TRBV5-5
CASSQDRDGYTF
TGTGCCAGCAGCCAGGACAGGGATGGCTACACCTTC
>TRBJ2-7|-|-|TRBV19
CASSMFLLPGVEQYF
TGTGCCAGTAGTATGTTCTTACTTCCAGGCGTTGAGCAGTACTTC
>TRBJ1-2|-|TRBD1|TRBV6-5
CASRRTGGADGYTF
TGTGCCAGCAGGCGAACAGGGGGCGCAGATGGCTACACCTTC
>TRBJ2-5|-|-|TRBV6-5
CASSYSPVGGETQYF
TGTGCCAGCAGTTACTCCCCTGTTGGAGGAGAGACCCAGTACTTC
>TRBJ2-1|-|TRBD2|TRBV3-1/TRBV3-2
CASSQVTSGRAWDEQFF
TGTGCCAGCAGCCAAGTAACTAGCGGGAGGGCCTGGGATGAGCAGTTCTTC
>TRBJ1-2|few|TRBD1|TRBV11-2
CASSLVAPGTANYGYTF
TGTGCCAGCAGCTTAGTCGCCCCCGGGACAGCTAACTATGGCTACACCTTC
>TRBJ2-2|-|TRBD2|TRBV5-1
CASSFPGSGSTNTGELFF
TGCGCCAGCAGCTTCCCGGGAAGCGGGAGTACGAACACCGGGGAGCTGTTTTTT
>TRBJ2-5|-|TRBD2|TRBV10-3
CAIRQREGQTQYF
TGTGCCATCCGCCAGCGGGAGGGCCAGACCCAGTACTTC
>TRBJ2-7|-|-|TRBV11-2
CASSLRGLTFLKGEQYF
TGTGCCAGCAGCTTAAGGGGGTTGACTTTTTTAAAAGGCGAGCAGTACTTC
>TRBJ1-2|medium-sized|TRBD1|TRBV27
CASSPTNRGYGYTF
TGTGCCAGCAGTCCGACTAACAGGGGTTATGGCTACACCTTC
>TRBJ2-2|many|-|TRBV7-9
CASSVPYSGELFF
TGTGCCAGCAGCGTGCCCTACTCCGGGGAGCTGTTTTTT
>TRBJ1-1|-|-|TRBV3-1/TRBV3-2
CASSHRGAEAFF
TGTGCCAGCAGCCACAGGGGTGCTGAAGCTTTCTTT
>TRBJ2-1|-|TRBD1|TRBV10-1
CASSEPGQGYNEQFF
TGCGCCAGCAGCGAACCGGGACAGGGGTACAATGAGCAGTTCTTC
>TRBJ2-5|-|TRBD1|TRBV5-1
CASSLFPGQEETQYF
TGCGCCAGCAGCTTGTTCCCGGGACAGGAAGAGACCCAGTACTTC
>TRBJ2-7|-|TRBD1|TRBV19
CASSSLRDSSYEQYF
TGTGCCAGTTCCTCCCTCCGGGACAGCTCCTACGAGCAGTACTTC
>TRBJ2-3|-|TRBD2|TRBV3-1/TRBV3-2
CASSDGLAGVTDTQYF
TGTGCCAGCAGTGATGGACTAGCGGGAGTCACAGATACGCAGTATTTT
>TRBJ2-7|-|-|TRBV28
CASSPRHEQYF
TGTGCCAGCAGCCCCAGGCACGAGCAGTACTTC
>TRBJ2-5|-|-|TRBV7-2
CASSLRVPPGETQYF
TGTGCCAGCAGCTTACGGGTTCCGCCGGGAGAGACCCAGTACTTC
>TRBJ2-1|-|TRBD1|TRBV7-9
CASSSGQGANEQFF
TGTGCCAGCAGCTCGGGACAGGGGGCAAATGAGCAGTTCTTC